This is a list of T cell receptor beta chains from one sample in a study of CD8 T cells in ankylosing spondylitis. TCRdb analysed the 5' RACE reads with MiXCR anew, one entry per CDR3 protein. The data hold around 150,000 distinct CDR3 sequences, with about 7% observed a single time. The sequenced sample was blood, either unsorted or a sorted T cell fraction (not recorded which). The receptor set was obtained from a female donor with ankylosing spondylitis or in good health (not recorded which). The CDR3 runs from the conserved cysteine through the conserved F or W. A D gene is named only where the DNA matches it firmly. The size of a clone is reported for some rows only, either as once, few or many, or as a class for expanded clones.

abundance	v_gene	d_gene	len	j_gene	CDR3aa	CDR3nt
many	TRBV3-1	TRBD1	19	TRBJ1-1	CASRREYGTALQIVTEAFF	TGTGCCAGCAGACGAGAGTACGGGACAGCCCTACAAATAGTCACTGAAGCTTTCTTT
many	TRBV18	.	12	TRBJ1-1	CASSFGGVEAFF	TGTGCCAGCTCATTTGGGGGGGTTGAAGCTTTCTTT
many	TRBV7-9	.	13	TRBJ2-7	CASSLGASYEQYF	TGTGCCAGCAGCCTAGGGGCGTCCTACGAGCAGTACTTC
many	TRBV12-3/TRBV12-4	TRBD2	16	TRBJ2-2	CASSLGGGEDTGELFF	TGTGCCAGCAGTTTAGGCGGGGGGGAGGACACCGGGGAGCTGTTTTTT
many	TRBV11-2	.	14	TRBJ2-1	CASSLDVDYNEQFF	TGTGCCAGCAGCTTAGATGTGGACTACAATGAGCAGTTCTTC
many	TRBV7-2	.	14	TRBJ2-7	CASSSGLPAYEQYF	TGTGCCAGCAGCTCGGGACTTCCTGCCTACGAGCAGTACTTC
many	TRBV29-1	.	14	TRBJ1-2	CSVEEPSSLGGYTF	TGCAGCGTTGAAGAGCCCAGTTCCTTGGGTGGCTACACCTTC
many	TRBV7-2	TRBD1	15	TRBJ1-2	CASSLGRGPDYGYTF	TGTGCCAGCAGCTTAGGAAGGGGGCCGGACTATGGCTACACCTTC
.	TRBV7-9	TRBD1	15	TRBJ1-2	CASSRGTGMGDGYTF	TGTGCCAGCAGCCGGGGGACAGGGATGGGCGATGGCTACACCTTC
many	TRBV5-5	.	15	TRBJ2-7	CASSFSLADLYEQYF	TGTGCCAGCAGCTTTTCGCTGGCAGACCTCTACGAGCAGTACTTC
few	TRBV4-3	.	16	TRBJ2-3	CASSQDGVRGTDTQYF	TGCGCCAGCAGCCAAGACGGGGTCCGGGGCACAGATACGCAGTATTTT
.	TRBV5-1	.	17	TRBJ2-1	CANSPKVRRDAHNEQFF	TGCGCCAACAGCCCGAAGGTCAGAAGGGATGCCCACAATGAGCAGTTCTTC
many	TRBV7-9	.	14	TRBJ2-5	CASSPRQNQETQYF	TGTGCCAGCAGCCCCCGACAGAATCAAGAGACCCAGTACTTC
many	TRBV3-1	TRBD2	13	TRBJ2-1	CASSQALAAEQFF	TGTGCCAGCAGCCAAGCCCTAGCGGCTGAGCAGTTCTTC
many	TRBV4-1	TRBD2	18	TRBJ2-3	CASSQQMTISGETDTQYF	TGCGCCAGCAGCCAACAAATGACTATTAGCGGGGAGACAGATACGCAGTATTTT
many	TRBV25-1	TRBD1	14	TRBJ1-6	CASSQGAYNSPLHF	TGTGCCAGCAGTCAGGGGGCCTATAATTCACCCCTCCACTTT
many	TRBV5-6	TRBD1	16	TRBJ2-7	CASSLGLTGTGYEQYF	TGTGCCAGCAGCTTGGGATTAACCGGGACAGGGTACGAGCAGTACTTC
.	TRBV3-1	.	14	TRBJ2-7	CASSQRGRAYEQYF	TGTGCCAGCAGCCAAAGGGGCAGGGCCTACGAGCAGTACTTC
many	TRBV20-1	TRBD1	13	TRBJ2-7	CSAPRTGKYEQYF	TGCAGTGCTCCCAGGACAGGAAAGTACGAGCAGTACTTC
many	TRBV5-1	TRBD1	13	TRBJ1-1	CASGDRVNTEAFF	TGCGCCAGCGGCGACAGGGTAAACACTGAAGCTTTCTTT
many	TRBV7-9	TRBD2	16	TRBJ2-3	CASSLVRGARTDTQYF	TGTGCCAGCAGCTTGGTGCGGGGGGCGCGCACAGATACGCAGTATTTT
many	TRBV12-3/TRBV12-4	.	12	TRBJ1-2	CASSFQYYGYTF	TGTGCCAGCAGTTTCCAGTACTATGGCTACACCTTC
many	TRBV28	.	17	TRBJ2-3	CASSPLGQGTSTDTQYF	TGTGCCAGCAGTCCGCTGGGGCAGGGGACTAGCACAGATACGCAGTATTTT
many	TRBV14	.	16	TRBJ2-1	CASSLQPNRVQDEQFF	TGTGCCAGCAGCCTACAACCTAACAGGGTTCAGGATGAGCAGTTCTTC
.	TRBV10-3	.	14	TRBJ2-5	CAISTRDSEETQYF	TGTGCCATCAGTACTCGGGACTCAGAAGAGACCCAGTACTTC
many	TRBV7-8	.	14	TRBJ1-1	CASTAGGASTEAFF	TGTGCCAGCACCGCCGGAGGGGCCAGCACTGAAGCTTTCTTT
.	TRBV4-1	TRBD1	16	TRBJ2-3	CASSQAGTGNTDTQYF	TGCGCCAGCAGCCAGGCCGGGACAGGGAACACAGATACGCAGTATTTT
many	TRBV20-1	.	13	TRBJ1-1	CSAPRGGNTEAFF	TGCAGTGCCCCTCGGGGGGGGAACACTGAAGCTTTCTTT
many	TRBV5-1	TRBD1	17	TRBJ2-1	CASSLPPGTGQIGEQFF	TGCGCCAGCAGCTTGCCCCCCGGGACAGGGCAAATAGGTGAGCAGTTCTTC
many	TRBV6-1	.	16	TRBJ1-5	CASSEGTFNKGQPQHF	TGTGCCAGCAGTGAGGGAACCTTTAATAAAGGTCAGCCCCAGCATTTT
many	TRBV20-1	TRBD1	13	TRBJ2-7	CSAIGQASYEQYF	TGCAGTGCCATTGGACAGGCCTCCTACGAGCAGTACTTC
.	TRBV28	.	15	TRBJ2-1	CASSFPGISYNEQFF	TGTGCCAGCAGTTTTCCAGGGATCTCCTACAATGAGCAGTTCTTC
few	TRBV7-6	.	14	TRBJ1-6	CASSSQGLGSPLHF	TGTGCCAGCAGCTCTCAGGGTCTTGGCTCACCCCTCCACTTT
many	TRBV5-4	TRBD1	15	TRBJ1-1	CASSLGQGAGTEAFF	TGTGCCAGCAGCTTGGGACAGGGGGCAGGTACTGAAGCTTTCTTT
many	TRBV29-1	.	10	TRBJ1-2	CSVELGGTTF	TGCAGCGTTGAATTGGGAGGGACCACCTTC
many	TRBV5-1	.	13	TRBJ2-5	CASSLVMGETQYF	TGCGCCAGCAGCTTGGTGATGGGAGAGACCCAGTACTTC
many	TRBV10-3	.	14	TRBJ2-7	CAISVDIGSYEQYF	TGTGCCATCAGTGTGGATATAGGGAGCTACGAGCAGTACTTC
many	TRBV3-1	.	14	TRBJ1-5	CASSPGGGVQPQHF	TGTGCCAGCAGCCCAGGTGGCGGGGTTCAGCCCCAGCATTTT
many	TRBV7-9	.	13	TRBJ1-2	CASSLSQKYGYTF	TGTGCCAGCAGCTTATCACAGAAGTATGGCTACACCTTC
many	TRBV18	.	16	TRBJ2-4	CASSPVPGTAKNIQYF	TGTGCCAGCTCACCCGTCCCGGGGACAGCCAAAAACATTCAGTACTTC
.	TRBV3-1	TRBD1	15	TRBJ1-5	CASRKGTGVNQPQHF	TGTGCCAGCAGAAAAGGGACAGGAGTAAATCAGCCCCAGCATTTT
many	TRBV7-8	.	15	TRBJ1-1	CASSLTGTKNTEAFF	TGTGCCAGCAGCTTAACCGGGACAAAGAACACTGAAGCTTTCTTT
many	TRBV3-1	.	13	TRBJ2-1	CASSLIPGDEQFF	TGTGCCAGCAGTCTTATCCCAGGGGATGAGCAGTTCTTC
many	TRBV6-5	.	14	TRBJ1-5	CASSHTELRQPQHF	TGTGCCAGCAGTCACACTGAACTTAGGCAGCCCCAGCATTTT
many	TRBV6-1	TRBD1	15	TRBJ1-5	CASSRSGQDNQPQHF	TGTGCCAGCAGTCGATCCGGACAGGATAATCAGCCCCAGCATTTT
many	TRBV3-1	.	16	TRBJ2-7	CASSLRGGDQIGGQYF	TGTGCCAGCAGCCTACGAGGGGGGGATCAGATCGGCGGGCAGTACTTC
many	TRBV14	.	14	TRBJ1-1	CASSQAPRDLKAFF	TGTGCCAGCAGCCAAGCCCCCAGGGATCTAAAAGCTTTCTTT
many	TRBV7-9	.	15	TRBJ1-1	CASSLGGGWNTEAFF	TGTGCCAGCAGCTTAGGGGGTGGGTGGAACACTGAAGCTTTCTTT
.	TRBV7-2	.	14	TRBJ1-3	CASSLVGPGNTIYF	TGTGCCAGCAGCTTAGTGGGTCCCGGAAACACCATATATTTT
few	TRBV20-1	.	14	TRBJ1-1	CSASLPDSNTEAFF	TGCAGTGCTAGTCTCCCGGACAGTAACACTGAAGCTTTCTTT
many	TRBV12-3/TRBV12-4	TRBD1	12	TRBJ2-1	CASRDRGNEQFF	TGTGCCAGCCGGGACAGGGGCAATGAGCAGTTCTTC
many	TRBV6-1	.	11	TRBJ1-5	CASGDNQPQHF	TGTGCCAGCGGGGACAATCAGCCCCAGCATTTT
.	TRBV25-1	.	14	TRBJ2-2	CARGPGLPTGELFF	TGTGCCAGGGGCCCGGGGCTCCCCACCGGGGAGCTGTTTTTT
many	TRBV6-2/TRBV6-3	TRBD2	17	TRBJ2-7	CASSYSRTSPKGYEQYF	TGTGCCAGCAGTTACTCCCGGACTAGCCCAAAAGGGTACGAGCAGTACTTC
.	TRBV7-9	.	16	TRBJ2-5	CASSLGGRTRGETQYF	TGTGCCAGCAGCTTAGGCGGTAGGACGCGTGGCGAGACCCAGTACTTC
many	TRBV7-9	TRBD1	17	TRBJ2-1	CASSLVSGTGSFNEQFF	TGTGCCAGCAGCTTAGTATCCGGGACAGGGTCTTTCAATGAGCAGTTCTTC
many	TRBV12-3/TRBV12-4	.	14	TRBJ2-3	CASSLRGGANRGYF	TGTGCCAGCAGTTTACGGGGCGGGGCGAACCGTGGGTATTTT
many	TRBV3-1	.	14	TRBJ2-1	CASSQGALGNEQFF	TGTGCCAGCAGCCAAGGAGCTTTGGGCAATGAGCAGTTCTTC
many	TRBV12-3/TRBV12-4	.	15	TRBJ2-5	CASSTPDRLRETQYF	TGTGCCAGCAGTACGCCAGACAGGCTTCGGGAGACCCAGTACTTC